These T cell receptor beta chains were read from a single sample in a study of CDR3 diversity in severe acne. TCRdb itself ran the PCR reads through MiXCR, one entry per CDR3 protein. The table shows over 90,000 distinct CDR3 sequences, with roughly 51% occurring only once. Sequenced sample: blood. The receptor source for this set is a male donor with acne. Each CDR3 is given with its conserved first and last residue. Each record gives: D gene, J gene, V gene, CDR3 length, clone size, CDR3 DNA, CDR3 protein. D genes are given only for firm matches. The size of a clone is reported for some rows only, either as once, few or many, or as a class for expanded clones.

D gene: .
J gene: TRBJ2-5
V gene: TRBV15
CDR3 length: 13
clone size: .
CDR3 DNA: TGTGCCACCAGCAGAGAGGGACAAGAGACCCAGTACTTC
CDR3 protein: CATSREGQETQYF

D gene: .
J gene: TRBJ1-3
V gene: TRBV18
CDR3 length: 15
clone size: few
CDR3 DNA: TGTGCCAGCTCACCTAACGGGGAGTCTGGAAACACCATATATTTT
CDR3 protein: CASSPNGESGNTIYF

D gene: .
J gene: TRBJ1-4
V gene: TRBV12-3/TRBV12-4
CDR3 length: 14
clone size: few
CDR3 DNA: TGTGCCAGCAGTTTAACTGGCAGGGGAGAAAAACTGTTTTTT
CDR3 protein: CASSLTGRGEKLFF

D gene: TRBD2
J gene: TRBJ2-1
V gene: TRBV5-1
CDR3 length: 17
clone size: .
CDR3 DNA: TGCGCCAGCAAATTGTCGGGACTAGCGGGAGTGGGCAATGAGCAGTTCTTC
CDR3 protein: CASKLSGLAGVGNEQFF

D gene: .
J gene: TRBJ2-3
V gene: TRBV20-1
CDR3 length: 13
clone size: .
CDR3 DNA: TGCAGTGCTGAGGAGCGACGCACAGATACGCAGTATTTT
CDR3 protein: CSAEERRTDTQYF

D gene: TRBD1
J gene: TRBJ2-7
V gene: TRBV7-9
CDR3 length: 14
clone size: many
CDR3 DNA: TGTGCCAGCAGTCCCCGGACAGGACCCTACGAGCAGTACTTC
CDR3 protein: CASSPRTGPYEQYF

D gene: .
J gene: TRBJ2-1
V gene: TRBV29-1
CDR3 length: 13
clone size: many
CDR3 DNA: TGCAGCGCCTCGACAGGCCCCTACAATGAGCAGTTCTTC
CDR3 protein: CSASTGPYNEQFF

D gene: TRBD1
J gene: TRBJ2-5
V gene: TRBV4-2
CDR3 length: 13
clone size: .
CDR3 DNA: TGTGCCAGCAGCCGACAGGGCGAAGAGACCCAGTACTTC
CDR3 protein: CASSRQGEETQYF

D gene: .
J gene: TRBJ2-7
V gene: TRBV10-1
CDR3 length: 11
clone size: many
CDR3 DNA: TGCGCCAGCATTGACAGCTACGAGCAGTACTTC
CDR3 protein: CASIDSYEQYF

D gene: TRBD1
J gene: TRBJ2-7
V gene: TRBV10-1
CDR3 length: 13
clone size: .
CDR3 DNA: TGCGCCAGCAGCGGGGACAGAACCTACGAGCAGTACTTC
CDR3 protein: CASSGDRTYEQYF

D gene: .
J gene: TRBJ1-2
V gene: TRBV6-5
CDR3 length: 13
clone size: few
CDR3 DNA: TGTGCCAGCAGCCCAGACAGAGACTATGGCTACACCTTC
CDR3 protein: CASSPDRDYGYTF

D gene: .
J gene: TRBJ2-7
V gene: TRBV3-1
CDR3 length: 13
clone size: .
CDR3 DNA: TGTGCCAGCAGCCTCAGGAACTCCTACGAGCAGTACTTC
CDR3 protein: CASSLRNSYEQYF

D gene: TRBD2
J gene: TRBJ2-7
V gene: TRBV20-1
CDR3 length: 16
clone size: .
CDR3 DNA: TGCAGTGCTAGAGATGTAACTAGCGGGATGTCCTACGAGCAGTACTTC
CDR3 protein: CSARDVTSGMSYEQYF

D gene: .
J gene: TRBJ2-3
V gene: TRBV30
CDR3 length: 16
clone size: .
CDR3 DNA: TGTGCCTGGAGTGATACCCTGACACCTGCCTTAGATACGCAGTATTTT
CDR3 protein: CAWSDTLTPALDTQYF

D gene: TRBD2
J gene: TRBJ2-7
V gene: TRBV11-2
CDR3 length: 16
clone size: .
CDR3 DNA: TGTGCCAGCAGCGAAAACTTAGCGGGAGTGCCCCTCGAGCAGTACTTC
CDR3 protein: CASSENLAGVPLEQYF

D gene: .
J gene: TRBJ1-5
V gene: TRBV20-1
CDR3 length: 12
clone size: .
CDR3 DNA: TGCAGTGCCCGACAGTCCGGACAGCCCCAGCATTTT
CDR3 protein: CSARQSGQPQHF

D gene: TRBD1
J gene: TRBJ1-3
V gene: TRBV10-3
CDR3 length: 14
clone size: .
CDR3 DNA: TGTGCCATCAGGGACAGGTCCTCTGGAAACACCATATATTTT
CDR3 protein: CAIRDRSSGNTIYF

D gene: .
J gene: TRBJ1-4
V gene: TRBV24-1
CDR3 length: 15
clone size: .
CDR3 DNA: TGTGCCACCAGTGCGGGATCGTGGGGGAGTGAAAAACTGTTTTTT
CDR3 protein: CATSAGSWGSEKLFF

D gene: .
J gene: TRBJ2-5
V gene: TRBV19
CDR3 length: 10
clone size: .
CDR3 DNA: TGTGCCGACAGATTCGAGACCCAGTACTTC
CDR3 protein: CADRFETQYF

D gene: TRBD2
J gene: TRBJ2-1
V gene: TRBV4-3
CDR3 length: 16
clone size: .
CDR3 DNA: TGCGCCAGCAGCCAAGATCTAGCGGGGGCCTACAATGAGCAGTTCTTC
CDR3 protein: CASSQDLAGAYNEQFF

D gene: .
J gene: TRBJ2-1
V gene: TRBV7-9
CDR3 length: 14
clone size: many
CDR3 DNA: TGTGCCAGCAGTCCTCCGGGACCGCGATTCGAGCAGTTCTTC
CDR3 protein: CASSPPGPRFEQFF

D gene: .
J gene: TRBJ2-2
V gene: TRBV7-9
CDR3 length: 19
clone size: .
CDR3 DNA: TGTGCCAGCAGCTTAGTGTATTTTAAGGAGTTCGCGAACACCGGGGAGCTGTTTTTT
CDR3 protein: CASSLVYFKEFANTGELFF

D gene: TRBD2
J gene: TRBJ2-5
V gene: TRBV2
CDR3 length: 13
clone size: .
CDR3 DNA: TGTGCCAGCAGCTTGTTAGCGGGAGAGACCCAGTACTTC
CDR3 protein: CASSLLAGETQYF

D gene: .
J gene: TRBJ2-5
V gene: TRBV6-5
CDR3 length: 15
clone size: .
CDR3 DNA: TGTGCCAGCAGTGCCGACAGTTTCTCAGAAGAGACCCAGTACTTC
CDR3 protein: CASSADSFSEETQYF

D gene: TRBD2
J gene: TRBJ2-1
V gene: TRBV15
CDR3 length: 17
clone size: .
CDR3 DNA: TGTGCCACCAGCAGAGAAGGACTAGCGGGAAGTTACAATGAGCAGTTCTTC
CDR3 protein: CATSREGLAGSYNEQFF

D gene: TRBD2
J gene: TRBJ2-5
V gene: TRBV7-9
CDR3 length: 16
clone size: .
CDR3 DNA: TGTGCCAGCAGCCCCGGGACTAGCGGGCCTCAAGAGACCCAGTACTTC
CDR3 protein: CASSPGTSGPQETQYF

D gene: TRBD1
J gene: TRBJ2-2
V gene: TRBV7-2
CDR3 length: 17
clone size: .
CDR3 DNA: TGTGCCAGCAGCCTGGGACAGTACTTCGCGAACACCGGGGAGCTGTTTTTT
CDR3 protein: CASSLGQYFANTGELFF

D gene: TRBD2
J gene: TRBJ2-7
V gene: TRBV5-6
CDR3 length: 16
clone size: many
CDR3 DNA: TGTGCCAGCAGCTCCTGGACTAGTTTGTCGGTCTACGAGCAGTACTTC
CDR3 protein: CASSSWTSLSVYEQYF

D gene: TRBD1
J gene: TRBJ2-5
V gene: TRBV12-5
CDR3 length: 13
clone size: once
CDR3 DNA: TGTGCTAGTGGTCCCCGGACAGGGGAGACCCAGTACTTC
CDR3 protein: CASGPRTGETQYF

D gene: .
J gene: TRBJ2-7
V gene: TRBV9
CDR3 length: 14
clone size: many
CDR3 DNA: TGTGCCAGCAGCGCAGGGGGAGGGCCCCACGAGCAGTACTTC
CDR3 protein: CASSAGGGPHEQYF

D gene: .
J gene: TRBJ1-1
V gene: TRBV7-9
CDR3 length: 14
clone size: few
CDR3 DNA: TGTGCCAGCAGCTACGACGGCGGAAACACTGAAGCTTTCTTT
CDR3 protein: CASSYDGGNTEAFF

D gene: .
J gene: TRBJ1-3
V gene: TRBV7-6
CDR3 length: 15
clone size: many
CDR3 DNA: TGTGCCAGCAGCGCGGACAGCCACTCTGGAAACACCATATATTTT
CDR3 protein: CASSADSHSGNTIYF

D gene: .
J gene: TRBJ1-1
V gene: TRBV24-1
CDR3 length: 13
clone size: .
CDR3 DNA: TGTGCCACCAGTGATGAGGACAGCACTGAAGCTTTCTTT
CDR3 protein: CATSDEDSTEAFF

D gene: TRBD1
J gene: TRBJ1-6
V gene: TRBV20-1
CDR3 length: 13
clone size: .
CDR3 DNA: TGCAGTGCCCCGGGACAGTATAATTCACCCCTCCACTTT
CDR3 protein: CSAPGQYNSPLHF

D gene: .
J gene: TRBJ1-1
V gene: TRBV28
CDR3 length: 14
clone size: many
CDR3 DNA: TGTGCCAGCAGTTTACTCGGGACTTCCACTGAAGCTTTCTTT
CDR3 protein: CASSLLGTSTEAFF

D gene: .
J gene: TRBJ2-7
V gene: TRBV4-1
CDR3 length: 16
clone size: many
CDR3 DNA: TGCGCCAGCAGCCAAGAGGGCGGGACAGCGATCTACGAGCAGTACTTC
CDR3 protein: CASSQEGGTAIYEQYF

D gene: .
J gene: TRBJ1-1
V gene: TRBV2
CDR3 length: 15
clone size: many
CDR3 DNA: TGTGCCAGCAGTGAATATGGGGCCAGGAACACTGAAGCTTTCTTT
CDR3 protein: CASSEYGARNTEAFF

D gene: TRBD2
J gene: TRBJ2-7
V gene: TRBV6-1
CDR3 length: 16
clone size: .
CDR3 DNA: TGTGCCAGCAGTTATCAGAGCGGGGTAAGCTCCTACGAGCAGTACTTC
CDR3 protein: CASSYQSGVSSYEQYF

D gene: .
J gene: TRBJ1-2
V gene: TRBV7-2
CDR3 length: 14
clone size: many
CDR3 DNA: TGTGCCAGCAGCTTAGCGAGCATTAACTATGGCTACACCTTC
CDR3 protein: CASSLASINYGYTF

D gene: TRBD2
J gene: TRBJ2-5
V gene: TRBV20-1
CDR3 length: 17
clone size: .
CDR3 DNA: TGCAGTGCTCCCGGTGGGACTAGTCATCCCCCCGAAGGGACCCAGTACTTC
CDR3 protein: CSAPGGTSHPPEGTQYF

D gene: .
J gene: TRBJ1-1
V gene: TRBV18
CDR3 length: 15
clone size: .
CDR3 DNA: TGTGCCAGCTCACCATTAGACAGCCTGAACACTGAAGCTTTCTTT
CDR3 protein: CASSPLDSLNTEAFF

D gene: TRBD1
J gene: TRBJ1-5
V gene: TRBV29-1
CDR3 length: 14
clone size: .
CDR3 DNA: TGCAGCGTCGGGACAGTGAATAGCAATCAGCCCCAGCATTTT
CDR3 protein: CSVGTVNSNQPQHF

D gene: .
J gene: TRBJ2-3
V gene: TRBV3-1
CDR3 length: 15
clone size: .
CDR3 DNA: TGTGCCAGCAGTCATGTTTACGGGAGTGGAGATACGCAGTATTTT
CDR3 protein: CASSHVYGSGDTQYF

D gene: TRBD1
J gene: TRBJ2-7
V gene: TRBV12-3/TRBV12-4
CDR3 length: 15
clone size: .
CDR3 DNA: TGTGCCAGCAGCTCAGGACAGGGTGAGGCGTACGAGCAGTACTTC
CDR3 protein: CASSSGQGEAYEQYF

D gene: .
J gene: TRBJ2-5
V gene: TRBV10-3
CDR3 length: 14
clone size: .
CDR3 DNA: TGTGCCAGCAAATTGAGTCTCAATTCGGAGACCCAGTACTTC
CDR3 protein: CASKLSLNSETQYF

D gene: .
J gene: TRBJ1-1
V gene: TRBV24-1
CDR3 length: 14
clone size: .
CDR3 DNA: TGTGCCACCAGTTCCGGGACCTTAAACACTGAAGCTTTCTTT
CDR3 protein: CATSSGTLNTEAFF

D gene: TRBD1
J gene: TRBJ2-3
V gene: TRBV24-1
CDR3 length: 15
clone size: many
CDR3 DNA: TGTGCCACCAGTGACAGACAGGGAAGCACAGATACGCAGTATTTT
CDR3 protein: CATSDRQGSTDTQYF

D gene: .
J gene: TRBJ1-2
V gene: TRBV12-3/TRBV12-4
CDR3 length: 15
clone size: .
CDR3 DNA: TGTGCCAGCAGTTTTCTGGTGGGTGGGCCGAATGGCTACACCTTC
CDR3 protein: CASSFLVGGPNGYTF

D gene: TRBD2
J gene: TRBJ2-7
V gene: TRBV4-1
CDR3 length: 14
clone size: .
CDR3 DNA: TGCGCCACTACGCCCGGGACTAGCAGCTACGAGCAGTACTTC
CDR3 protein: CATTPGTSSYEQYF

D gene: TRBD1
J gene: TRBJ2-1
V gene: TRBV6-2/TRBV6-3
CDR3 length: 15
clone size: .
CDR3 DNA: TGTGCCAGCAGTTACGCCGGGACAGTATACAATGAGCAGTTCTTC
CDR3 protein: CASSYAGTVYNEQFF

D gene: .
J gene: TRBJ1-4
V gene: TRBV25-1
CDR3 length: 15
clone size: .
CDR3 DNA: TGTGCCAGCAGTGATAGGACGGCCTATAATGAAAAACTGTTTTTT
CDR3 protein: CASSDRTAYNEKLFF